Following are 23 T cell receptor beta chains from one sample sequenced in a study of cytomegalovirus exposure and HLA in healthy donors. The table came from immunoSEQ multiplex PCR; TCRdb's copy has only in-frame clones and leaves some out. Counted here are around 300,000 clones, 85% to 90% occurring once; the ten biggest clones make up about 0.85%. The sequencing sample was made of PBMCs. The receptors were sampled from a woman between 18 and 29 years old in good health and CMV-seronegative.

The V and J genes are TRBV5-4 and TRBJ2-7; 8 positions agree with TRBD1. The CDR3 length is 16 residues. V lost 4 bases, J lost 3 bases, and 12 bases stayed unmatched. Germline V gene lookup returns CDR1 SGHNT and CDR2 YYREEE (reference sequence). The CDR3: CASSQPRSDRDYEQYF. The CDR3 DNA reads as TGTGCCAGCAGCCAACCCCGATCGGACAGGGACTACGAGCAGTACTTC. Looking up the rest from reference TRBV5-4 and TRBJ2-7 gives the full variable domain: ETGVTQSPTHLIKTRGQQVTLRCSSQSGHNTVSWYQQALGQGPQFIFQYYREEENGRGNFPPRFSGLQFPNYSSELNVNALELDDSALYLCASSQPRSDRDYEQYFGPGTRLTVT.

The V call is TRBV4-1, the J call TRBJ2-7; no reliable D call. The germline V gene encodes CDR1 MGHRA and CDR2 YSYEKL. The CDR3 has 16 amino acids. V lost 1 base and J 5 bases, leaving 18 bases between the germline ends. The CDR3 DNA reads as TGCGCCAGCAGCCAAGTGGTATCGTCTTATGGCAACGAGCAGTACTTC. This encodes CASSQVVSSYGNEQYF.

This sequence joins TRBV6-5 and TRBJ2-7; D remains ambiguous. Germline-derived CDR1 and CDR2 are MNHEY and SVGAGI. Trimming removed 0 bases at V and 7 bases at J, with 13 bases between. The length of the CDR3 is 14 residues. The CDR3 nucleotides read TGTGCCAGCAGTTACTCGAAGGCCCGCGGTGAGCAGTACTTC. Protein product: CASSYSKARGEQYF.

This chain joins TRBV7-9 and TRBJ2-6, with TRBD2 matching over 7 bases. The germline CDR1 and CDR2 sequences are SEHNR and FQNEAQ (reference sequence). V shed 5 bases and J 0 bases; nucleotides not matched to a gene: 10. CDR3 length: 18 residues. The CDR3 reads CASSVEAGRVSGANVLTF. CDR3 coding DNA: TGTGCCAGCAGCGTCGAAGCGGGACGGGTCTCTGGGGCCAACGTCCTGACTTTC.

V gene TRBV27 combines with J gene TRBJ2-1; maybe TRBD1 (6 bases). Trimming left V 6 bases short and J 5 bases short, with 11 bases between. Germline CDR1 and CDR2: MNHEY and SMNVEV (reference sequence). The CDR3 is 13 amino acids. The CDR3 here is CASRSGQNNEQFF. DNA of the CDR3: TGTGCCAGCAGATCGGGACAAAACAATGAGCAGTTCTTC.

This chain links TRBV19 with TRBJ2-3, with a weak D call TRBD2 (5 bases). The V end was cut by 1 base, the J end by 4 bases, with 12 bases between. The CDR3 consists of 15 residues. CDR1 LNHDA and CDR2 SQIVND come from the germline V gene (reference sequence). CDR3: CASSIGSGSADTQYF. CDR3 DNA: TGTGCCAGTAGTATAGGTAGTGGGAGTGCAGATACGCAGTATTTT.

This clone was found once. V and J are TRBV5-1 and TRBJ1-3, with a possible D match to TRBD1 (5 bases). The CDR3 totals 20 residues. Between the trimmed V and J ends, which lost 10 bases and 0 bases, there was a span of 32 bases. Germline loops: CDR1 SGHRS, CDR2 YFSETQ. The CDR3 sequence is CAPPIVFQGKLLNSGNTIYF. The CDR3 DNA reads TGCGCCCCGCCTATTGTATTTCAGGGCAAGCTCTTGAACTCTGGAAACACCATATATTTT.

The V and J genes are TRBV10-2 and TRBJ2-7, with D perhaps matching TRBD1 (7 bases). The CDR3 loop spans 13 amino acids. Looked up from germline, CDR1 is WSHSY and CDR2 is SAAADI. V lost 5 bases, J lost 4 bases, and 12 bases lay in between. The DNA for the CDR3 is TGCGCCAGCAGTTCAGGGGGGCAGTACGAGCAGTACTTC. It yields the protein CASSSGGQYEQYF.

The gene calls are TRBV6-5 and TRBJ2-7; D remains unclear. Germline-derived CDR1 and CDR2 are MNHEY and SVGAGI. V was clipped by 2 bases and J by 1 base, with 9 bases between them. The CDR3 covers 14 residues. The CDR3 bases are TGTGCCAGCAGTTACGCTGGCTGGTCCTACGAGCAGTACTTC. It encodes CASSYAGWSYEQYF.

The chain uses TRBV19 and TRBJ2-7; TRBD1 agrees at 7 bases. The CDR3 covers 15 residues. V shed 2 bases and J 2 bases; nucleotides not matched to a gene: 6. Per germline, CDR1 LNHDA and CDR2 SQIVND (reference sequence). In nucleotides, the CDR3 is TGTGCCAGTAGTATATACGGGACAGATACCTACGAGCAGTACTTC. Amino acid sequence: CASSIYGTDTYEQYF.

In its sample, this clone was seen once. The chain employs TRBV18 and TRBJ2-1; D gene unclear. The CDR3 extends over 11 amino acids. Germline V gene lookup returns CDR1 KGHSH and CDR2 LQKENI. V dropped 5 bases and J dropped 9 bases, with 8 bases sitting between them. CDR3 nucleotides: TGTGCCAGCTCATTCGAGTCTGAGCAGTTCTTC. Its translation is CASSFESEQFF.

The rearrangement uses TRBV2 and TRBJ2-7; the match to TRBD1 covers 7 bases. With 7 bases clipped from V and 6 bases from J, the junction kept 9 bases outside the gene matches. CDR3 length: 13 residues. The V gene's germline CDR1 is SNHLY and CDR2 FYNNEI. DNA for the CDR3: TGTGCCAGCATAGACAGGGCCCTCTTCGAGCAGTACTTC. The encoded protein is CASIDRALFEQYF.

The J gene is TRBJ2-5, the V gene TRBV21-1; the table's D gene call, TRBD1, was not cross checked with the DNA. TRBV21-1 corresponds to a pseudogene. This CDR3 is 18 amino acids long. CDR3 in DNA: TGTGCCAGCAAGGATGCCGGGACAGGGATCCAGGTCCAAGAGACCCAGTACTTC. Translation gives CASKDAGTGIQVQETQYF.

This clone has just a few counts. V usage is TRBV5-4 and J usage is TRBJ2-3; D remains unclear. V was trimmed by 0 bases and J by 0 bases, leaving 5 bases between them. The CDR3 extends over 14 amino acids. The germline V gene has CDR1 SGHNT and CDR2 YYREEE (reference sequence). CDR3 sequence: CASSLGASTDTQYF. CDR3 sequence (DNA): TGTGCCAGCAGCTTGGGGGCTAGCACAGATACGCAGTATTTT.

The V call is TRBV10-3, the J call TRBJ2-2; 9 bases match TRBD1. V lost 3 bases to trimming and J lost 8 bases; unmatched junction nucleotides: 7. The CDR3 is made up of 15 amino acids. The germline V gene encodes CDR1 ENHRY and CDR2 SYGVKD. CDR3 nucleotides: TGTGCCATCAGTGACCATACAGGGGGCACAGGGGAGCTGTTTTTT. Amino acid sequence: CAISDHTGGTGELFF.

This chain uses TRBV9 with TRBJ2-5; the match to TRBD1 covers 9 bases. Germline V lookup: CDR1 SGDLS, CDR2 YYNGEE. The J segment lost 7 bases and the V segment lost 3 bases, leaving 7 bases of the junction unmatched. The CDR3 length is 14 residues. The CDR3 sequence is CASSDTGGAGTQYF. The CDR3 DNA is TGTGCCAGCAGCGACACAGGGGGCGCGGGGACCCAGTACTTC.

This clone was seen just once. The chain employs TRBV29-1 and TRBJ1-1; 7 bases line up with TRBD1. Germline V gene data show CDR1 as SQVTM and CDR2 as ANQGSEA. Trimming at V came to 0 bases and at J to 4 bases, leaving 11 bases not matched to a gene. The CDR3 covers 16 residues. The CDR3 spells CSVEEATGATPTEAFF. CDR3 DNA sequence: TGCAGCGTTGAAGAGGCCACAGGGGCTACTCCCACTGAAGCTTTCTTT.

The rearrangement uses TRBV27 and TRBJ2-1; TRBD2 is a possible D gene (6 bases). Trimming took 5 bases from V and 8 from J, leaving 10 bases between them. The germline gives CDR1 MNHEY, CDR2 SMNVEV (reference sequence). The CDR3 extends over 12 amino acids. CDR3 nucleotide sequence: TGTGCCAGCAGTCAACGGGGGTATGAGCAGTTCTTC. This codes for CASSQRGYEQFF.

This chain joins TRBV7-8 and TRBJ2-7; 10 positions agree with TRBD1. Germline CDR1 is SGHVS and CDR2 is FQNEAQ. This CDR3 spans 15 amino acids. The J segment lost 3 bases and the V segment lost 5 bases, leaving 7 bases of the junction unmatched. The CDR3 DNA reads TGTGCCAGCAGCGGATCGGGACAGGGGAACTACGAGCAGTACTTC. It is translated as CASSGSGQGNYEQYF.

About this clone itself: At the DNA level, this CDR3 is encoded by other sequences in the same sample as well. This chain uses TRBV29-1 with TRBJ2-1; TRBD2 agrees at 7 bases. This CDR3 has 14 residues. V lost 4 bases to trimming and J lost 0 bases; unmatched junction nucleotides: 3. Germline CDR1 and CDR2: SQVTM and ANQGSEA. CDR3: CSVVGGSSYNEQFF. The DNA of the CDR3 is TGCAGCGTTGTAGGCGGGAGCTCCTACAATGAGCAGTTCTTC.

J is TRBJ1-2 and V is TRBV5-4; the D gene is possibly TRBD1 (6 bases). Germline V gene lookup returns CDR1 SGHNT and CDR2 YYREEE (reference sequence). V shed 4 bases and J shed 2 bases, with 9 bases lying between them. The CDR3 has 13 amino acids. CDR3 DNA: TGTGCCAGCAGCCAGGACAGCAACTATGGCTACACCTTC. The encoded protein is CASSQDSNYGYTF.

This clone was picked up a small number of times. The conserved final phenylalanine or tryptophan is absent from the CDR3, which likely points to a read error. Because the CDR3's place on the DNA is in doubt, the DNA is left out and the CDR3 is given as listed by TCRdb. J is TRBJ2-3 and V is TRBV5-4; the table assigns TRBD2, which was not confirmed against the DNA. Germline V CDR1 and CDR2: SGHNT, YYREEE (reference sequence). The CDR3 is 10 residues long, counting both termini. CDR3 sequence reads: CASSSRTSAV.

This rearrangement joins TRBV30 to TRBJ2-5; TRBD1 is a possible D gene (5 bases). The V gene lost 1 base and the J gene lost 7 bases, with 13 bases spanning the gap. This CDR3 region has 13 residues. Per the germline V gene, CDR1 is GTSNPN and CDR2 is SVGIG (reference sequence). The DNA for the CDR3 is TGTGCCTGGAGTGCTGGATCAAGGGGGACCCAGTACTTC. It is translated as CAWSAGSRGTQYF.